The clone carrying this TCR beta chain was detected ten times or more. Its specificity is unknown. V was clipped by 6 bases and J by 0 bases, with 8 bases between them. CDR3 length equals 14 residues. Quantitative barcoded 5'-RACE was used to prepare TCR beta libraries. TCRdb re-called the 5' RACE reads with MiXCR, one entry per CDR3 protein. There are around 30,000 distinct CDR3 sequences in the sample; around 7.2% occur only once, and roughly 10% lies in the top ten. This sample was taken from a study of CD8 T cells in ankylosing spondylitis. Overall study results and limits: It appeared that ankylosing spondylitis blood was characterized by a TCR beta motif of several highly homologous variants. As reported, disease-linked clones showed significant enrichment in matched ankylosing spondylitis synovial fluid. Researchers report that disease-linked clones proved CD8+ and relatively rare in peripheral blood.

The V and J genes are TRBV12-3 or TRBV12-4 and TRBJ2-2; D remains unclear. This clonotype was sampled from a male donor with ankylosing spondylitis or in good health (not recorded which). The sequencing input was blood, either unsorted or a sorted T cell fraction (not recorded which). The chain's CDR3 is CASRFHSNTGELFF. In nucleotides, the CDR3 is TGTGCCAGCAGGTTTCATTCGAACACCGGGGAGCTGTTTTTT.